This T cell receptor (beta chain) was sequenced for a study of Ad26.COV2.S vaccination and SARS-CoV-2 variants. Of note for this clone: What it recognizes is unknown.

TCRdb keeps only in-frame clones here, not all; method: immunoSEQ multiplex PCR. The sample includes 150,000 to 200,000 clones, approximately 88% of them seen just once. Points from the study as a whole: From the TCR breadth and depth analyses, total T cell responses may have been underestimated. Spike-specific TCR breadth in vaccine recipients exceeded that seen in placebo recipients. Spike-specific responses of CD8+ and CD4+ T cells were reported to display substantial breadth after vaccination. Those who received vaccine or placebo ended up with similar non-spike TCR breadth.

Sequencing was performed on peripheral blood, taken after recovery from COVID-19. The receptor was isolated from a human donor who had recovered from COVID-19.

The CDR3, as DNA: TGCAGCGCCGATGACAGGGGGGGAGAGACCCAGTACTTC. Amino acids: CSADDRGGETQYF. The chain joins TRBV29-1 to TRBJ2-5, with 9 bases that match TRBD1. Germline assignment: CDR1 SQVTM and CDR2 ANQGSEA. Trimming removed 7 bases from V and 4 bases from J; junction bases left unmatched: 7. The CDR3 consists of 13 residues. Drawing the rest from reference TRBV29-1 and TRBJ2-5, the complete variable domain is SAVISQKPSRDICQRGTSLTIQCQVDSQVTMMFWYRQQPGQSLTLIATANQGSEATYESGFVIDKFPISRPNLTFSTLTVSNMSPEDSSIYLCSADDRGGETQYFGPGTRLLVL.